This TCR beta chain is drawn from a study of T cell responses to AZD1222 COVID-19 vaccine. Findings of the study overall: Baseline testing showed seropositivity in only six AZD1222 recipients. Most donors were white British, females outnumbered males, and clonal diversity was possibly underestimated.

Germline CDR1 and CDR2: SGHNT and YENEEA. Trimming took 1 base from V and 0 from J, leaving 7 bases between them. The CDR3 covers 14 residues. Method: immunoSEQ multiplex PCR; TCRdb's copy keeps in-frame clones and lacks some. The sample records roughly 120,000 clones, about nine tenths being singletons. Note on this clone: The antigen is not known.

The rearrangement joins TRBV11-3 to TRBJ2-7; no firm D call. The TCR originated in an adult in good health. The sample was peripheral blood, taken on day 0 of AZD1222 vaccination. CDR3: CASSLAGASYEQYF. The CDR3 DNA follows: TGTGCCAGCAGCTTAGCGGGCGCCTCCTACGAGCAGTACTTC.